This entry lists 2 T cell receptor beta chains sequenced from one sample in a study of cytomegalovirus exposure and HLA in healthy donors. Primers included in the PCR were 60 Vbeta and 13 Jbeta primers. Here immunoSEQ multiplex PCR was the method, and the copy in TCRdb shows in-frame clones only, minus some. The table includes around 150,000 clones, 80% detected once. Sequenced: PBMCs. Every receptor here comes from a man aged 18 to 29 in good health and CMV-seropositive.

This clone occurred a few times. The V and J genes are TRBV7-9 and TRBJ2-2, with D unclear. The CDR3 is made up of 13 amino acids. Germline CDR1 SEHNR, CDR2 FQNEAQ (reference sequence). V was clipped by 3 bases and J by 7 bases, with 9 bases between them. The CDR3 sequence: CASSFSGFGELFF. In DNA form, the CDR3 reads TGTGCCAGCAGCTTCTCGGGTTTCGGGGAGCTGTTTTTT.

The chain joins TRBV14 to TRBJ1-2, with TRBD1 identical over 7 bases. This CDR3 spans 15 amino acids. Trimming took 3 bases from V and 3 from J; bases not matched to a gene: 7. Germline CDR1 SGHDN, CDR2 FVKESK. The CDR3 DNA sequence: TGTGCCAGCAGCCATCTAAGGGGGCAGGACTATGGCTACACCTTC. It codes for CASSHLRGQDYGYTF.